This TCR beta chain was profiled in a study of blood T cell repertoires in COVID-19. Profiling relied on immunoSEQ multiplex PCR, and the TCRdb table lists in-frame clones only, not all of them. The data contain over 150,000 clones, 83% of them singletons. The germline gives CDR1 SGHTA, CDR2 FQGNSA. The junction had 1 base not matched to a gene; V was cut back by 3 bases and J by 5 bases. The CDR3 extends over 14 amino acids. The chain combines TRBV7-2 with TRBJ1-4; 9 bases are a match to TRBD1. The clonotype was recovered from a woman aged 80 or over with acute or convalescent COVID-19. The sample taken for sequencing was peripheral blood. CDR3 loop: CASSLDRGNEKLFF. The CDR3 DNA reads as TGTGCCAGCAGCTTGGACAGGGGAAATGAAAAACTGTTTTTT.